The T cell receptor beta chain under discussion was sequenced for a study of T cells in Graves' hyperthyroidism and ophthalmopathy. Study outcomes and limitations: Ophthalmopathy was model-predicted a median about 6.9 months pre-onset.

The TCR beta CDR3 regions underwent amplification using RNA transcripts as the source. Initially, a first-round RT-PCR of the TCR CDR3 employed the HTBI primer set. TCRdb reprocessed the multiplex PCR reads via MiXCR and lists one record per CDR3 protein. This sample has about 200,000 distinct CDR3 sequences; about 17% occur once, and the top ten carry 44%. V gave up 0 bases and J gave up 6 bases, with 13 bases separating them. CDR1 and CDR2 from the germline V gene are DFQATT and SNEGSKA (reference sequence). CDR3 size: 14 residues. Ten or more counts support this clonotype. Its target is unknown. Sequenced input: blood. The source of this sequence is a man in his forties with Graves' hyperthyroidism. The V and J genes are TRBV20-1 and TRBJ2-3, with D perhaps matching TRBD2 (5 bases). The CDR3 DNA follows: TGCAGTGCTAGAGATCCAAACTCGGGGGATACGCAGTATTTT. Its protein product is CSARDPNSGDTQYF.